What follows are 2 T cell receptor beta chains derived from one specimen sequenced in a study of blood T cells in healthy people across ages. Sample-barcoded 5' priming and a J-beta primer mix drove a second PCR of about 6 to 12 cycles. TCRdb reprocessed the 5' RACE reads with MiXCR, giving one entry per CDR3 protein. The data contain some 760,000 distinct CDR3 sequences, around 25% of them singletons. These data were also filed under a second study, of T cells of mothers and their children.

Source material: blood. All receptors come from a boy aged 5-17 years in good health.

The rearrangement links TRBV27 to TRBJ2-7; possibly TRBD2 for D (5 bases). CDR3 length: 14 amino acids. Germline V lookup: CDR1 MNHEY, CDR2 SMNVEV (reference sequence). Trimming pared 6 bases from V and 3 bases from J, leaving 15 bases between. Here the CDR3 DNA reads TGTGCCAGCAGGGGAGTAAGTATGGGCTACGAGCAGTACTTC. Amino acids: CASRGVSMGYEQYF.

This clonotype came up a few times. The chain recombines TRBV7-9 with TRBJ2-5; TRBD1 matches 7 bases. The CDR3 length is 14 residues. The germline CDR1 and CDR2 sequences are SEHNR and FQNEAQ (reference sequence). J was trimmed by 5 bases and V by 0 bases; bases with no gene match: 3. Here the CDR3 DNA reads TGTGCCAGCAGCTTAGCCGGGACAGTCGAGACCCAGTACTTC. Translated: CASSLAGTVETQYF. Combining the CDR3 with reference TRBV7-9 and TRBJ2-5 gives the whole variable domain DTGVSQNPRHKITKRGQNVTFRCDPISEHNRLYWYRQTLGQGPEFLTYFQNEAQLEKSRLLSDRFSAERPKGSFSTLEIQRTEQGDSAMYLCASSLAGTVETQYFGPGTRLLVL.